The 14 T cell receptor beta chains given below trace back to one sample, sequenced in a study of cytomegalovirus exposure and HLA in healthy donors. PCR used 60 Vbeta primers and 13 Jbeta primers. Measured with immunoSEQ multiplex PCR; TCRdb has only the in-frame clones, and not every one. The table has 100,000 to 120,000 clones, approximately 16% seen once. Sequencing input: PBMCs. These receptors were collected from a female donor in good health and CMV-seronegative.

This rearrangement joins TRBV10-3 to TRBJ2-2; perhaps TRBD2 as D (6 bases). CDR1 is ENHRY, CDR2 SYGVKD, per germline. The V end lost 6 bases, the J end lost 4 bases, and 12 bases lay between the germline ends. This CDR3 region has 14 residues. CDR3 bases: TGTGCCATCAGGGGCGGGATGGGCACCGGGGAGCTGTTTTTT. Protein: CAIRGGMGTGELFF.

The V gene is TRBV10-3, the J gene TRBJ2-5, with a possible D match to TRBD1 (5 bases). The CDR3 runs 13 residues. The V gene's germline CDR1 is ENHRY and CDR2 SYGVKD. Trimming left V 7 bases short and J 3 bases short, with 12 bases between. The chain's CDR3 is CAIKNQGEETQYF. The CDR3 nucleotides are TGTGCCATCAAGAATCAAGGGGAAGAGACCCAGTACTTC.

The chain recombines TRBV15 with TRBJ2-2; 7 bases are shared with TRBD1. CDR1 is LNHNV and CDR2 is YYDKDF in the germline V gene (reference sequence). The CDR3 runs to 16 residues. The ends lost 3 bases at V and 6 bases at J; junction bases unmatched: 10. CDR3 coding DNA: TGTGCCACCAGCAGGGAACCGGGACAGATATCCGGGGAGCTGTTTTTT. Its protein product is CATSREPGQISGELFF.

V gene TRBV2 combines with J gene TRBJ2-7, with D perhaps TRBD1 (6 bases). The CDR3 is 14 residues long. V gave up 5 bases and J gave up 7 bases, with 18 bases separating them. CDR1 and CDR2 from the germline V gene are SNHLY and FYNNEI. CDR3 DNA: TGTGCCAGCAGTCAACAGGGCCTGCCTGTGGAGCAGTACTTC. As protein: CASSQQGLPVEQYF.

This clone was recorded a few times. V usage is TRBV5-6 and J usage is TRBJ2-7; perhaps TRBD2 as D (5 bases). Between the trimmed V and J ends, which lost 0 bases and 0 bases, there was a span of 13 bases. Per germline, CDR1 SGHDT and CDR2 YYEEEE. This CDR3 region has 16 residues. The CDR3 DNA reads TGTGCCAGCAGCTTGGCCGGCGGGTTAAGCTCCTACGAGCAGTACTTC. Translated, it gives CASSLAGGLSSYEQYF.

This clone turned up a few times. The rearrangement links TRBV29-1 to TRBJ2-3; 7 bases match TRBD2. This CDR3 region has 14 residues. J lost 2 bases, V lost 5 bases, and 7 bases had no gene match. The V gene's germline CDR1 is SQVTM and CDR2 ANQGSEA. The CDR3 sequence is CSVTVAGFTDTQYF. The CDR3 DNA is TGCAGCGTTACGGTAGCGGGTTTCACAGATACGCAGTATTTT.

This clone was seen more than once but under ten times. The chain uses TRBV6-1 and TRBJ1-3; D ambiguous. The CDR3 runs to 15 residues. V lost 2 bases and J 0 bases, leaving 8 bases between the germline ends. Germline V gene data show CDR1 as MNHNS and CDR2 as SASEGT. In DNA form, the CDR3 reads TGTGCCAGCAGTGAAAACCCCAGCTCTGGAAACACCATATATTTT. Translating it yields CASSENPSSGNTIYF.

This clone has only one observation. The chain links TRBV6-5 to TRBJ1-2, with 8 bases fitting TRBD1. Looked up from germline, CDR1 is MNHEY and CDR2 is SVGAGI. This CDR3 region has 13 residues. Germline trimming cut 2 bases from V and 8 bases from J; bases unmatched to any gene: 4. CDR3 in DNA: TGTGCCAGCAGTTACGGGACAGGAACGGGCTACACCTTC. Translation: CASSYGTGTGYTF.

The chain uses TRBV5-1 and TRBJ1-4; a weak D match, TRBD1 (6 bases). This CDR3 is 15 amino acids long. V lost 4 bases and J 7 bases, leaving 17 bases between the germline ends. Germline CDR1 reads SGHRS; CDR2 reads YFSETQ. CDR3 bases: TGCGCCAGCAGCGTGACAAGGGGGAATAGTGAAAAACTGTTTTTT. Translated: CASSVTRGNSEKLFF.

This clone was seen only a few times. In DNA, the CDR3 is TGTGCCAGCAGGGACAGGGAAATAGTTTCACCCCTCCACTTT. It codes for CASRDREIVSPLHF. This chain joins TRBV6-6 and TRBJ1-6, with TRBD1 identical over 8 bases. With V trimmed by 6 bases and J by 9 bases, 7 bases remained unmatched. CDR3 length equals 14 residues. The germline V gene has CDR1 MNHNY and CDR2 SVGAGI (reference sequence).

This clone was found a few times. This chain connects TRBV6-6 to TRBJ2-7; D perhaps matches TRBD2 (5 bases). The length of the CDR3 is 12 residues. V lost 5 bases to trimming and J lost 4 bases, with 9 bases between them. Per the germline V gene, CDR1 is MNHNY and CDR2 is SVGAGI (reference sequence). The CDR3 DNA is TGTGCCAGCAGTGTCGAGGGTTACGAGCAGTACTTC. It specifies CASSVEGYEQYF.

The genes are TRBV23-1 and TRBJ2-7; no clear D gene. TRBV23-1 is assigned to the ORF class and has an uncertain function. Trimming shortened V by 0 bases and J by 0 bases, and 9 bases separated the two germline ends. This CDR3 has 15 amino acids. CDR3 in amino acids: CASSQSCNCSYEQYF. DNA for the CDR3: TGCGCCAGCAGTCAATCATGTAATTGCTCCTACGAGCAGTACTTC.

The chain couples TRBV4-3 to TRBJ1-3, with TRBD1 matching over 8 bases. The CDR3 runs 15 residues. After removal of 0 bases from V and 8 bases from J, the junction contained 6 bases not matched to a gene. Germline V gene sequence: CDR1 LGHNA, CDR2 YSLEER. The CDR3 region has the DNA TGCGCCAGCAGCCAAGAAAGCAGGGGGCTAGACACCATATATTTT. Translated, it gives CASSQESRGLDTIYF.

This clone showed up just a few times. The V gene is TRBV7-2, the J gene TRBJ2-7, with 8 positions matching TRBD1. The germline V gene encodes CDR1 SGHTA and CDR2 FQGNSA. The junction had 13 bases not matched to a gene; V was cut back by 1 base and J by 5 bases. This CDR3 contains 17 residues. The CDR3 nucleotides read TGTGCCAGCAGCTTAGATCCGGGGCACCCAGGGGGCCACGAGCAGTACTTC. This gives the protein CASSLDPGHPGGHEQYF.